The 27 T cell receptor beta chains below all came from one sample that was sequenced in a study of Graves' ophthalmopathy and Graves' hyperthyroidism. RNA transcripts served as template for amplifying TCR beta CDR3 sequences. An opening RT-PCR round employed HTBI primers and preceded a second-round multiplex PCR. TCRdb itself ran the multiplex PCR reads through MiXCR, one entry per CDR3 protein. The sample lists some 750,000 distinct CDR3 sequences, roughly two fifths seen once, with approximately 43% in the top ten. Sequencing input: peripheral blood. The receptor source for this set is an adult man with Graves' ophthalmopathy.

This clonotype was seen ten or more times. The CDR3 region has the DNA TGTGCCAGCAGCTTAACCAACACTGAAGCTTTCTTT. As protein: CASSLTNTEAFF. This sequence joins TRBV7-9 and TRBJ1-1, with no clear D. Germline CDR1 and CDR2: SEHNR and FQNEAQ (reference sequence). V lost 2 bases, J lost 2 bases, and 3 bases lay in between. The CDR3 consists of 12 residues.

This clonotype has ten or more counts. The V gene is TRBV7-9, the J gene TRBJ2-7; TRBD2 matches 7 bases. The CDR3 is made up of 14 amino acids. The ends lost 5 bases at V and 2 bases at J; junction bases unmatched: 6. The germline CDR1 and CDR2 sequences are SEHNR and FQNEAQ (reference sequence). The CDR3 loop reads CASSPRGGTYEQYF. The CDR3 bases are TGTGCCAGCAGCCCACGGGGAGGGACCTACGAGCAGTACTTC.

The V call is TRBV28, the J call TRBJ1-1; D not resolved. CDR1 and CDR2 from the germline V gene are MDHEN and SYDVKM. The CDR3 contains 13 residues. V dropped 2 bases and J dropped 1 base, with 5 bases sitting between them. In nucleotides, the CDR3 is TGTGCCAGCAGTTTACCGACGAACACTGAAGCTTTCTTT. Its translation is CASSLPTNTEAFF.

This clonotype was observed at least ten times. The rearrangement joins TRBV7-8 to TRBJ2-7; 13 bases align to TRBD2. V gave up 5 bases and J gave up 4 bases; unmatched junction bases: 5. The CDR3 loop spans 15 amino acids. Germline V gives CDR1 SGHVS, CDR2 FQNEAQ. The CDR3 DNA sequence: TGTGCCAGCAGCCAAGGACTAGCGGGAGTATACGAGCAGTACTTC. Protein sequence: CASSQGLAGVYEQYF.

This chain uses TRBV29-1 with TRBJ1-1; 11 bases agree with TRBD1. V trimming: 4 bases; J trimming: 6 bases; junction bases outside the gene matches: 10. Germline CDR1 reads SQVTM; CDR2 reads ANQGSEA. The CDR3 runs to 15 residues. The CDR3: CSVVRDRGVPAEAFF. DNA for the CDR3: TGCAGCGTTGTCAGGGACAGGGGGGTACCGGCTGAAGCTTTCTTT.

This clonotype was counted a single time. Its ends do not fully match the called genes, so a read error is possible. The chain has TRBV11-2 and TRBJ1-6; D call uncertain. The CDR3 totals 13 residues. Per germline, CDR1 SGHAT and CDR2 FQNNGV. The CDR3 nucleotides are TGTGCCAGCAGCTTCTGGGGAATGGCACCCCTCCTCTTT. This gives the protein CASSFWGMAPLLF.

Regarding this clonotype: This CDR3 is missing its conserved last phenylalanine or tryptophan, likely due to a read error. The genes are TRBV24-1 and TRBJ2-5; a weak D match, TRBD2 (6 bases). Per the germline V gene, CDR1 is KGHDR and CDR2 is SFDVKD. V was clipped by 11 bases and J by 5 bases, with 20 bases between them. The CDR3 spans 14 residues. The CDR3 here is CASSLSEGWETQYL. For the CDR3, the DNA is TGTGCCAGCAGCTTATCGGAGGGTTGGGAGACCCAGTACCTC.

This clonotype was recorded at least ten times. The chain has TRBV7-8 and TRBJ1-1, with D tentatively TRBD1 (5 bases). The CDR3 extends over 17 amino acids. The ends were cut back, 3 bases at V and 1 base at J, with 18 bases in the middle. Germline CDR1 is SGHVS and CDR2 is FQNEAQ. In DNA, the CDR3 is TGTGCCAGCAGCTTGGAAAATAAGGGACCGACGAACACTGAAGCTTTCTTT. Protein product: CASSLENKGPTNTEAFF.

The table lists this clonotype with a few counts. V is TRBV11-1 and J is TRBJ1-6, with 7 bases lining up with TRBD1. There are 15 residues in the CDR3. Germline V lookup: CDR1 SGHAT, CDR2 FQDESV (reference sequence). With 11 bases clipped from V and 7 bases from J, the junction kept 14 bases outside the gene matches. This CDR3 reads CAWTSGGLRNSPLHF. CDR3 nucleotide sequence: TGTGCCTGGACCTCAGGGGGTTTAAGGAATTCACCCCTCCACTTT.

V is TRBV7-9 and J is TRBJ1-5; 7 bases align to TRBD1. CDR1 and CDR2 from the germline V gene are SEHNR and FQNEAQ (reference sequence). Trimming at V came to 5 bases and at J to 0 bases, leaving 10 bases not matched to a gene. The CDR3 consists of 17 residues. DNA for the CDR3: TGTGCCAGCAGCACCGGGACAGACGAGTATAGCAATCAGCCCCAGCATTTT. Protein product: CASSTGTDEYSNQPQHF.

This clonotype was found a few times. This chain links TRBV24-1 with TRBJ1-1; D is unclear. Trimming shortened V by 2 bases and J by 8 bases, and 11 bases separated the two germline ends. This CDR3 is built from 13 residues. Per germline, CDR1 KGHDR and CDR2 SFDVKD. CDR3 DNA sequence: TGTGCCACCAGTGATTCGGCCCGGAGAGAAGCTTTCTTT. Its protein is CATSDSARREAFF.

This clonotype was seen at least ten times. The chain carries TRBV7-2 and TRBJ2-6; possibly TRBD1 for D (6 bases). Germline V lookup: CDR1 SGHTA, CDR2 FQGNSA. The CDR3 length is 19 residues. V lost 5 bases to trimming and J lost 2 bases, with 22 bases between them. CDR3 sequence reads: CASSPIFGQRVPGANVLTF. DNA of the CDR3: TGTGCCAGCAGCCCCATCTTTGGACAGCGTGTCCCTGGGGCCAACGTCCTGACTTTC.

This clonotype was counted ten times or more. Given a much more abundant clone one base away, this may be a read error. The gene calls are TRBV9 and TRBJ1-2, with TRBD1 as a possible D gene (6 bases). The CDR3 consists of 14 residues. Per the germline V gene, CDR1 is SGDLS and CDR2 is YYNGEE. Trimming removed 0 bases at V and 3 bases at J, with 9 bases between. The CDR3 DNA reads TGTGCCAGCAGCGTAGGGACAGCTTACTATGGCTACACCTTC. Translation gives CASSVGTAYYGYTF.

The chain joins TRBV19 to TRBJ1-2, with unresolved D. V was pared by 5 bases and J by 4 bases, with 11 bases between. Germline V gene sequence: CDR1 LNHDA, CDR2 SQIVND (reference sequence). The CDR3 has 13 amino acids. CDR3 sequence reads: CASSPAEAYGYTF. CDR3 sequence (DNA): TGTGCCAGTAGTCCGGCAGAAGCCTATGGCTACACCTTC.

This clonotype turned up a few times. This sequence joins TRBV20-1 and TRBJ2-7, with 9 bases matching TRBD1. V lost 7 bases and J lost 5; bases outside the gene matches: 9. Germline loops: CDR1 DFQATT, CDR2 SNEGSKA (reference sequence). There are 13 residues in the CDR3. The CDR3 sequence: CSVIRDRVDEQYF. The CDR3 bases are TGCAGTGTTATCCGGGACAGGGTCGACGAGCAGTACTTC.

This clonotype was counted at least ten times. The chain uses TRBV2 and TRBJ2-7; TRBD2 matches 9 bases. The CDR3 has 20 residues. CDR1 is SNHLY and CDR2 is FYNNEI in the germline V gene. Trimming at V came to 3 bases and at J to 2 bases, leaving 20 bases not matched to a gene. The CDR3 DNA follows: TGTGCCAGCAGTGACGTACCGGGACTAGCAGCCCCAAAGGAGGCCTACGAGCAGTACTTC. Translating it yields CASSDVPGLAAPKEAYEQYF.

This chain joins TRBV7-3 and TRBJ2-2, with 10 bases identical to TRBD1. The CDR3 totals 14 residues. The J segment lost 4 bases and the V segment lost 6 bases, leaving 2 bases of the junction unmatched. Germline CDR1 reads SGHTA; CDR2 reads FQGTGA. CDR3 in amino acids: CASSDRGLTGELFF. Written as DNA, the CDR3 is TGTGCCAGCAGTGACAGGGGGCTCACCGGGGAGCTGTTTTTT. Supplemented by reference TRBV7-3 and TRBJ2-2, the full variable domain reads GAGVSQTPSNKVTEKGKYVELRCDPISGHTALYWYRQSLGQGPEFLIYFQGTGAADDSGLPNDRFFAVRPEGSVSTLKIQRTERGDSAVYLCASSDRGLTGELFFGEGSRLTVL.

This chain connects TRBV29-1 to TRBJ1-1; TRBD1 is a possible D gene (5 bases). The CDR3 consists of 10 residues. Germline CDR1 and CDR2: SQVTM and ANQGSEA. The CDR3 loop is CRLVGGGAFF. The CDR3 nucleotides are TGCAGATTAGTCGGGGGAGGGGCTTTCTTT.

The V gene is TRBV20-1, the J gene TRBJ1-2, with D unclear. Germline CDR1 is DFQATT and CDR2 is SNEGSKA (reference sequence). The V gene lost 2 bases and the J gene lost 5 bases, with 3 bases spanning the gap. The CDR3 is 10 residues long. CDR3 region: CSARRYGYTF. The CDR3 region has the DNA TGCAGTGCTAGAAGGTATGGCTACACCTTC.

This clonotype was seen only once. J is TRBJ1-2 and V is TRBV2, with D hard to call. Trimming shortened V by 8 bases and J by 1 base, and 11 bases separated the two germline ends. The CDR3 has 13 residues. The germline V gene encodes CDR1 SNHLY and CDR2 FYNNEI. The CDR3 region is CASQDGVNYGYTF. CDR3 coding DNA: TGTGCCAGCCAAGATGGAGTTAACTATGGCTACACCTTC. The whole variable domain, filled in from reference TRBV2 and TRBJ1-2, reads EPEVTQTPSHQVTQMGQEVILRCVPISNHLYFYWYRQILGQKVEFLVSFYNNEISEKSEIFDDQFSVERPDGSNFTLKIRSTKLEDSAMYFCASQDGVNYGYTFGSGTRLTVV.

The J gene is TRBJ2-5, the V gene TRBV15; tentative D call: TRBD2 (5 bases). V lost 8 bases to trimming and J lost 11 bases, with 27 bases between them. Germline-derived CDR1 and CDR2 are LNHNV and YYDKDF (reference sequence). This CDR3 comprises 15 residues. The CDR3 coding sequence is TGTGCCACCGCGAGCGGATTCGGTCAAATGGATGAGCAGTACTTC. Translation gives CATASGFGQMDEQYF.

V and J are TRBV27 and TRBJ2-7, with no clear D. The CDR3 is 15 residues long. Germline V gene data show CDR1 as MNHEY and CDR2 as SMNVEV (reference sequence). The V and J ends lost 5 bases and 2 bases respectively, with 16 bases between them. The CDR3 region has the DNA TGTGCCAGCAGTCCATCCTCCGACGGCGCCTACGAGCAGTACTTC. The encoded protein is CASSPSSDGAYEQYF.

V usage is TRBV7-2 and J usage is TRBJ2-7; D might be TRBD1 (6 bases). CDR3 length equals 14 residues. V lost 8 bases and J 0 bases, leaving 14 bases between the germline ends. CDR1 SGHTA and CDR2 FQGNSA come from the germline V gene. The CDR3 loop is CASGTDRSSYEQYF. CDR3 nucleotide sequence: TGTGCCAGCGGAACCGACAGGAGCTCCTACGAGCAGTACTTC.

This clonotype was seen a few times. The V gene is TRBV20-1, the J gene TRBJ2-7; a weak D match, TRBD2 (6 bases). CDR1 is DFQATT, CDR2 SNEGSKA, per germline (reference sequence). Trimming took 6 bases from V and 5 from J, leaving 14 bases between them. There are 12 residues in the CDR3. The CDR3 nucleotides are TGCAGTGCGCCCGGGAGAATAAACGAGCAGTACTTC. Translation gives CSAPGRINEQYF.

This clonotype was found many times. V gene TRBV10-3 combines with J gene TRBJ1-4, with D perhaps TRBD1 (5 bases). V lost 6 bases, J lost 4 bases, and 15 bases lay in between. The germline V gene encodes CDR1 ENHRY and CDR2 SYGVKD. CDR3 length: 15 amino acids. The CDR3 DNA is TGTGCCATCAGGCCGGGACTTGGGGGTAATGAAAAACTGTTTTTT. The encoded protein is CAIRPGLGGNEKLFF.

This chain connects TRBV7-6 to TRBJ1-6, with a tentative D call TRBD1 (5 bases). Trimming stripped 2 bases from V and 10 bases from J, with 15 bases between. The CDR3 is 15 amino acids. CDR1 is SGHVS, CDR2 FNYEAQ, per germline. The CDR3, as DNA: TGTGCCAGCAGCTTAAAGCAGGGATCTGGATCACCCCTCCACTTT. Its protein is CASSLKQGSGSPLHF.

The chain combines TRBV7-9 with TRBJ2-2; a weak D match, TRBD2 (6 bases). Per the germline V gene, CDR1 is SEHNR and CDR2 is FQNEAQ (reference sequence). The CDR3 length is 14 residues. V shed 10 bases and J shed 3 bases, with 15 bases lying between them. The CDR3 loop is CATRTGVDTGELFF. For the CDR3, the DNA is TGTGCCACCCGGACGGGAGTAGACACCGGGGAGCTGTTTTTT. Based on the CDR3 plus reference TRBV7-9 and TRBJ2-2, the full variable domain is DTGVSQNPRHKITKRGQNVTFRCDPISEHNRLYWYRQTLGQGPEFLTYFQNEAQLEKSRLLSDRFSAERPKGSFSTLEIQRTEQGDSAMYLCATRTGVDTGELFFGEGSRLTVL.